The 5 T cell receptor beta chains reported below all come from one sample, sequenced in a study of blood T cell repertoires in COVID-19. Sequenced by immunoSEQ multiplex PCR; TCRdb stores in-frame clones only, minus some. The sample holds roughly 42,000 clones, approximately 90% seen once. The sequencing input was peripheral blood. These receptors were collected from a human donor in a cohort sampled during active COVID-19.

This chain links TRBV11-2 with TRBJ2-6, with 8 bases lining up with TRBD1. CDR3 length: 19 residues. J lost 1 base, V lost 3 bases, and 11 bases had no gene match. Germline-derived CDR1 and CDR2 are SGHAT and FQNNGV. As DNA, the CDR3 is TGTGCCAGCAGCTTTTATTCGACAGGGGCGCGGTCTGGGGCCAACGTCCTGACTTTC. This codes for CASSFYSTGARSGANVLTF.

The chain combines TRBV27 with TRBJ2-7, with 8 bases fitting TRBD1. Germline CDR1 reads MNHEY; CDR2 reads SMNVEV (reference sequence). The CDR3 spans 15 residues. The trim removed 3 bases at V and 2 bases at J, leaving 6 bases unmatched. The CDR3 DNA reads as TGTGCCAGCAGTTTGTACAGGGGGGCCGCCTACGAGCAGTACTTC. Residues: CASSLYRGAAYEQYF.

The CDR3 spells CASSLRAAGGRREQFF. CDR3 in DNA: TGTGCCAGCAGCTTACGTGCAGCGGGAGGACGGCGGGAGCAGTTCTTC. The chain carries TRBV7-2 and TRBJ2-1; TRBD2 agrees at 9 bases. This CDR3 comprises 16 residues. J was trimmed by 10 bases and V by 2 bases; bases with no gene match: 12. Germline V lookup: CDR1 SGHTA, CDR2 FQGNSA.

This clone was detected once. The rearrangement uses TRBV28 and TRBJ2-6; D possibly corresponds to TRBD1 (6 bases). Germline V gene lookup returns CDR1 MDHEN and CDR2 SYDVKM. The CDR3 spans 17 residues. Deletions cut 1 base from V and 1 base from J, with 11 bases between. CDR3 region: CASSLFGQPSGANVLTF. CDR3 bases: TGTGCCAGCAGTTTATTCGGACAGCCTTCTGGGGCCAACGTCCTGACTTTC.

V is TRBV3-1 (or the pseudogene TRBV3-2) and J is TRBJ2-1; TRBD1 aligns across 10 bases. Germline loops: CDR1 LGHDT, CDR2 YNNKEL (reference sequence). The CDR3 has 16 amino acids. V was pared by 3 bases and J by 7 bases, with 9 bases of the junction left unmatched. The DNA for the CDR3 is TGTGCCAGCAGCCACCGAGGGACAGGGGCGCCAAATGAGCAGTTCTTC. Its protein is CASSHRGTGAPNEQFF.